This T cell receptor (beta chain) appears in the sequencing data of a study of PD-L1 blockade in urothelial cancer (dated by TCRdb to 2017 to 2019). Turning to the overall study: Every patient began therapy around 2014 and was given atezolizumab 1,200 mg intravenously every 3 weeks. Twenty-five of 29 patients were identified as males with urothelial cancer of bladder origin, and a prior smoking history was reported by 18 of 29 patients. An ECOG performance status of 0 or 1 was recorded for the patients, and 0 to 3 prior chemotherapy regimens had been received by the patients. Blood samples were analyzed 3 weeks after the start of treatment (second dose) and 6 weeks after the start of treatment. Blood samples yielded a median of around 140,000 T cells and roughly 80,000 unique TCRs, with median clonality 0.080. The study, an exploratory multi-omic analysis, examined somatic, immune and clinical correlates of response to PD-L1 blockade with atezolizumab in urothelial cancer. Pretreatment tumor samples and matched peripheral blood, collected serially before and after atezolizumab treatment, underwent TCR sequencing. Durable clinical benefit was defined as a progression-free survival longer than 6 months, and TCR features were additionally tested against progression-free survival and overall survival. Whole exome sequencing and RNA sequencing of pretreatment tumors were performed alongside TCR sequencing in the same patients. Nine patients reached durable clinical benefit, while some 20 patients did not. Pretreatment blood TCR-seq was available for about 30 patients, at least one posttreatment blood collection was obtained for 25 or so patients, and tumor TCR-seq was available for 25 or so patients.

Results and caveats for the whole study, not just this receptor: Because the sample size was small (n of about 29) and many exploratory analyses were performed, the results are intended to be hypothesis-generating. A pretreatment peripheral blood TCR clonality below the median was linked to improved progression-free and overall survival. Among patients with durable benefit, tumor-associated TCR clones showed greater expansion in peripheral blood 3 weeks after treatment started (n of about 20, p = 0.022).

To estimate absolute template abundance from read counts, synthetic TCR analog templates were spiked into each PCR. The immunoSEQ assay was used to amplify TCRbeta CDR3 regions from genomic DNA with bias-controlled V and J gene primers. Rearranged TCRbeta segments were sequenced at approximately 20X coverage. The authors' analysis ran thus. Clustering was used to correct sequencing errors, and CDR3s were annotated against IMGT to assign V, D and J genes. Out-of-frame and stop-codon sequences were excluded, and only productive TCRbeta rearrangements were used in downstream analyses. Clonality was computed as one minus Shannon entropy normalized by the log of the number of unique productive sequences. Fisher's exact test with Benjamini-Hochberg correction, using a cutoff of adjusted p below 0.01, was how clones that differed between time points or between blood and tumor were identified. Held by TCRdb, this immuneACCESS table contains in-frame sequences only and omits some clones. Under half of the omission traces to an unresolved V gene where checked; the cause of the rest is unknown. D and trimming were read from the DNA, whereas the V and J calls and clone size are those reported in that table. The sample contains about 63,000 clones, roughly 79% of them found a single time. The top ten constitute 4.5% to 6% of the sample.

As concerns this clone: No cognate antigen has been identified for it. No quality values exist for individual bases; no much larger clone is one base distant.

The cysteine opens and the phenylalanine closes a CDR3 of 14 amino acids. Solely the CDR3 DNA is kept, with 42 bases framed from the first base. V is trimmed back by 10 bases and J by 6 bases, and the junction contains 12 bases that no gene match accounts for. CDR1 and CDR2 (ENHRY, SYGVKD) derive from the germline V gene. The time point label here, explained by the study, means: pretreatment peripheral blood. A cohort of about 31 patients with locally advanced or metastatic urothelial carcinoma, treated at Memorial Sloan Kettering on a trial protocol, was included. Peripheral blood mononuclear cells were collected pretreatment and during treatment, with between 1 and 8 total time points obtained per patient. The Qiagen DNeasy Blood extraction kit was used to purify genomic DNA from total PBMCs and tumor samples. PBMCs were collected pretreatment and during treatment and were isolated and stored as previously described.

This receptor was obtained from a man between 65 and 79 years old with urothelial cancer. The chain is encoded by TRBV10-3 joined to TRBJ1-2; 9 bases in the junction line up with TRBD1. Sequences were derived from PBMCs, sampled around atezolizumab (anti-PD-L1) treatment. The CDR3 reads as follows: CASGTGYGTNGYTF. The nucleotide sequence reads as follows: TGTGCCAGCGGGACAGGGTATGGGACTAATGGCTACACCTTC.